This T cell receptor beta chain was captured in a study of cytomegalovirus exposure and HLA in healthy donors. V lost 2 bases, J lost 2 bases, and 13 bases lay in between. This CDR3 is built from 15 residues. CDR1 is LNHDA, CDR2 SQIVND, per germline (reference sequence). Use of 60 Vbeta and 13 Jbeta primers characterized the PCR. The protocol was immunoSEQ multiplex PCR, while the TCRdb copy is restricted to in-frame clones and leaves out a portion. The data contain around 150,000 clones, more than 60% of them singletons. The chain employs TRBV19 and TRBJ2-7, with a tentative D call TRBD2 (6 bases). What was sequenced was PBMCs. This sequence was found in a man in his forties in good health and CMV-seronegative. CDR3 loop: CASSIFAGPTYEQYF. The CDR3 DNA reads TGTGCCAGTAGTATATTCGCGGGACCAACCTACGAGCAGTACTTC. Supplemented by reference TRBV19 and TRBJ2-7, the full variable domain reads DGGITQSPKYLFRKEGQNVTLSCEQNLNHDAMYWYRQDPGQGLRLIYYSQIVNDFQKGDIAEGYSVSREKKESFPLTVTSAQKNPTAFYLCASSIFAGPTYEQYFGPGTRLTVT.